Listed below are T cell receptor beta chains from one sample, sequenced in a study of cytomegalovirus exposure and HLA in healthy donors. The table came from immunoSEQ multiplex PCR; TCRdb's copy has only in-frame clones and leaves some out. The sample data list 70,000 to 100,000 clones. The source material was PBMCs. Receptors originate from a man in his late teens or twenties in good health and CMV-seropositive. CDR3s leave out the opening cysteine and the closing phenylalanine or tryptophan. A D gene is named only where the DNA matches it firmly.

d_call | v_call | cdr3_aa
TRBD2 | TRBV19 | ASRLAGAYPSTDTQY
- | TRBV4-2 | ASSPLRGTEAF
- | TRBV15 | ATSRVGTPTYEQY
- | TRBV11-2 | ASSLAGQTQY
TRBD1 | TRBV30 | AWNTGTEDSGNTIY
- | TRBV19 | ASTSRGVSYNEQF
- | TRBV2 | ASSPMRNTEAF
TRBD2 | TRBV2 | ASTLPPGRDEQY
TRBD1 | TRBV6-5 | ASSYRTGRENIQY
TRBD2 | TRBV13 | ASSLVSPAGGDNEQF
- | TRBV28 | ASSSGGIPSSGRLDEKLF
- | TRBV6-1 | ASSEVEVTPYALAKNIQY
TRBD1 | TRBV4-2 | ASSQSSRDRGRGGYT
TRBD1 | TRBV25-1 | ASSPDRAYGYT
- | TRBV19 | ASKVEGARTEAF
- | TRBV19 | ATSAGVYGYT
TRBD1 | TRBV7-6 | ASSVGQGTDEQF
- | TRBV4-2 | ASSQRDSDQETQY
TRBD1 | TRBV13 | ASSFGDRVNSPLH
TRBD2 | TRBV6-4 | ASSGGEGSYNEQF
- | TRBV5-4 | ASSIQGHLYEQY
- | TRBV12-2 | ASRTRGQGSYEQY
TRBD2 | TRBV28 | ASSSASGNSYEQY
- | TRBV28 | ASTPNGRAYGYT
TRBD2 | TRBV2 | ASNQRGGDEQF
- | TRBV5-1 | ASSPRTASMNTEAF
TRBD2 | TRBV7-8 | ASRQLAGGPYEQY